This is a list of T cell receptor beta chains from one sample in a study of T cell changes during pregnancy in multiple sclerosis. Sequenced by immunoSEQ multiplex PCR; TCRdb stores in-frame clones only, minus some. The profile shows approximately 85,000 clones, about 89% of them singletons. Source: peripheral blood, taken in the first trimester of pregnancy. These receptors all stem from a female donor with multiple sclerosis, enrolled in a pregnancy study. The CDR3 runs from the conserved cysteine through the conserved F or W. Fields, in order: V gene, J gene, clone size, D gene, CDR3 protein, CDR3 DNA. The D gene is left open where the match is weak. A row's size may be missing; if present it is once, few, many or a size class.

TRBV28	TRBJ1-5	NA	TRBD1	CASSYTGGKTPQHF	TGTGCCAGCAGCTATACAGGGGGAAAAACCCCCCAGCATTTT
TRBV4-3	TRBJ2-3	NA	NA	CASSQDLASVGADTQYF	TGCGCCAGCAGCCAAGATCTCGCTAGCGTCGGCGCAGATACGCAGTATTTT
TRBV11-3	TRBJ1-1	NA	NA	CASSPRVTEAFF	TGTGCCAGCAGCCCCCGGGTCACTGAAGCTTTCTTT
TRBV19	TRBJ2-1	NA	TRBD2	CASSILSGGYNEQFF	TGTGCCAGTAGTATTCTGTCGGGGGGCTACAATGAGCAGTTCTTC
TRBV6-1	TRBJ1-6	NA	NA	CASSEDTGHRVRSPLHF	TGTGCCAGCAGTGAGGATACCGGACACCGGGTCCGTTCACCCCTCCACTTT
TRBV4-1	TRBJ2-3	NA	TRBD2	CASSQDLAVVDTQYF	TGCGCCAGCAGCCAAGATCTAGCGGTTGTAGATACGCAGTATTTT
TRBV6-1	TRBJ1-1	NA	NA	CASSEFVNTEAFF	TGTGCCAGCAGTGAATTCGTGAACACTGAAGCTTTCTTT
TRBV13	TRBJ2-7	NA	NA	CASSPPRGAYSYEQYF	TGTGCCAGCAGCCCTCCCCGGGGAGCTTACTCCTACGAGCAGTACTTC
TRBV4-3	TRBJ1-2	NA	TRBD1	CASSQAGTGISGYTF	TGCGCCAGCAGCCAAGCGGGGACAGGGATTTCTGGCTACACCTTC
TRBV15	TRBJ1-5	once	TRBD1	CATSSETGGFQPQHF	TGTGCCACCAGCAGTGAAACAGGGGGTTTTCAGCCCCAGCATTTT
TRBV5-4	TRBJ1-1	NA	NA	CASRPSGGRQLNTEAFF	TGTGCCAGCAGGCCCTCGGGGGGCCGCCAGCTGAACACTGAAGCTTTCTTT
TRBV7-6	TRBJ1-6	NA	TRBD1	CASSLVGQGGSPLHF	TGTGCCAGCAGCTTAGTAGGACAGGGAGGATCACCCCTCCACTTT
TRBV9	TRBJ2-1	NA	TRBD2	CASSVEISGGASNEQFF	TGTGCCAGCAGCGTAGAGATAAGCGGGGGGGCCTCTAATGAGCAGTTCTTC
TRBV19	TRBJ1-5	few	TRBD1	CASSTRWVGGVNQPQHF	TGTGCCAGTAGTACCAGATGGGTAGGGGGCGTTAATCAGCCCCAGCATTTT
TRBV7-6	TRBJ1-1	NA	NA	CASSPLLGGLNTEAFF	TGTGCCAGCAGCCCCCTTTTGGGCGGGTTGAACACTGAAGCTTTCTTT
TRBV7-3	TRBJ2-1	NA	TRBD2	CASRGPGTRTDEQFF	TGTGCCAGCAGGGGCCCCGGGACTAGAACGGATGAGCAGTTCTTC
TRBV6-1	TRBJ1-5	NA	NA	CASSGGMSNQPQHF	TGTGCCAGCAGCGGGGGGATGAGCAATCAGCCCCAGCATTTT
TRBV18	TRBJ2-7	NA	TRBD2	CASSPSLSPTSGSYEQYF	TGTGCCAGCTCACCCAGTTTATCCCCTACTAGCGGCTCCTACGAGCAGTACTTC
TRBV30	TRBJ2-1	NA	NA	CAWSAGSNEQFF	TGTGCCTGGAGTGCAGGGTCGAATGAGCAGTTCTTC
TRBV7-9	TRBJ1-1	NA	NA	CASSSTGAPGAFF	TGTGCCAGCAGCAGCACCGGTGCTCCTGGAGCTTTCTTT